This TCR beta chain comes out of a study of T cell repertoires in cytomegalovirus infection. Study summary: An indication of both CMV infection and matching HLA type came from public TCR beta signatures. The study's findings and limits: CMV-specific TCR beta clonotypes restricted by HLA-C dominated the ex vivo response.

Each CDR3 protein is one row after TCRdb ran MiXCR on the reads. The sample records tens of thousands of distinct CDR3 sequences, just under 4% being singletons. Germline loops: CDR1 SGHTA, CDR2 FQGNSA. Deletions cut 5 bases from V and 6 bases from J, with 18 bases between. CDR3 length: 15 residues. This clonotype was detected many times. The antigen is unknown. V is TRBV7-2 and J is TRBJ2-3, with D tentatively TRBD1 (6 bases). The clonotype originates from a human donor in good health (CMV status not recorded). Some clones in this sample may be carry-over from other donors' samples. Source material: PBMCs. This CDR3 reads CASSRRQVLGDTQYF. CDR3 bases: TGTGCCAGCAGCAGACGACAGGTGTTGGGTGATACGCAGTATTTT.